This T cell receptor (beta chain) was obtained from a study of blood T cell repertoires in COVID-19. This clone was found once. CDR1 is LGHDT, CDR2 YNNKEL, per germline (reference sequence). This CDR3 is 13 amino acids long. With 6 bases clipped from V and 3 bases from J, the junction kept 1 base outside the gene matches. In the authors' workflow: Reference gene primer amplification in the assay estimated nucleated cell counts. Clones were read by immunoSEQ multiplex PCR, and TCRdb kept only the in-frame ones, dropping some. D and trimming were read from the DNA, whereas the V and J calls and clone size are those reported in that table. Of 45,000 to 50,000 clones in the sample, approximately 80% were seen once.

This clonotype originated in a human donor with active or convalescent COVID-19. The donor label of this sample is uncertain. The sequencing input was peripheral blood. The chain employs TRBV3-1 (or the pseudogene TRBV3-2) and TRBJ2-2, with TRBD1 matching over 7 bases. CDR3 DNA: TGTGCCAGCAGAGGGGGCTACACCGGGGAGCTGTTTTTT. Protein product: CASRGGYTGELFF.